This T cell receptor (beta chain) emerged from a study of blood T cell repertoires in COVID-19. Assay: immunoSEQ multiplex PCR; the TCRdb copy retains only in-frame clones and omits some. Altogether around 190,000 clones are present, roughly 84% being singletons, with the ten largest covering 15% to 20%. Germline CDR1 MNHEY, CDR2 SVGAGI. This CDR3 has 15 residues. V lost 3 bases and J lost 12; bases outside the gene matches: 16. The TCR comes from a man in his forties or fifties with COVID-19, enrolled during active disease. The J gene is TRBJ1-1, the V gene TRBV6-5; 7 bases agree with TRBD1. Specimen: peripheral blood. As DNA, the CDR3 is TGTGCCAGCAGTTATTTTTACTCGGGACAGATTCGAACTTTCTTT. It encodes CASSYFYSGQIRTFF.